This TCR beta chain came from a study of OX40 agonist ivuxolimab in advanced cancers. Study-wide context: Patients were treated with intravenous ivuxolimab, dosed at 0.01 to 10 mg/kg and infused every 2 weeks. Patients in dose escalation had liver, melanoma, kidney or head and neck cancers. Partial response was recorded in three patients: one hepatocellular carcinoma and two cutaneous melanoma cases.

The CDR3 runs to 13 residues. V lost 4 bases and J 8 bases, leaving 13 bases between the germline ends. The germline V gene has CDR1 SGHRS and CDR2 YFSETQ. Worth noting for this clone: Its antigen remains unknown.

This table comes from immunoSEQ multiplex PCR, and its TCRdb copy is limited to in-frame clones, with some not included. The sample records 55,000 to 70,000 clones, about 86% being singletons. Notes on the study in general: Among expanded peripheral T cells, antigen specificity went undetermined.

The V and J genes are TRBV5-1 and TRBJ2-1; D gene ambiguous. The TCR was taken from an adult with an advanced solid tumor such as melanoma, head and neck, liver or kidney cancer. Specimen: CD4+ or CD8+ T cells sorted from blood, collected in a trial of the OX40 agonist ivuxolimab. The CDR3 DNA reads TGCGCCAGCAGCCGTGGCTCTAGTCATGAGCAGTTCTTC. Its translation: CASSRGSSHEQFF.